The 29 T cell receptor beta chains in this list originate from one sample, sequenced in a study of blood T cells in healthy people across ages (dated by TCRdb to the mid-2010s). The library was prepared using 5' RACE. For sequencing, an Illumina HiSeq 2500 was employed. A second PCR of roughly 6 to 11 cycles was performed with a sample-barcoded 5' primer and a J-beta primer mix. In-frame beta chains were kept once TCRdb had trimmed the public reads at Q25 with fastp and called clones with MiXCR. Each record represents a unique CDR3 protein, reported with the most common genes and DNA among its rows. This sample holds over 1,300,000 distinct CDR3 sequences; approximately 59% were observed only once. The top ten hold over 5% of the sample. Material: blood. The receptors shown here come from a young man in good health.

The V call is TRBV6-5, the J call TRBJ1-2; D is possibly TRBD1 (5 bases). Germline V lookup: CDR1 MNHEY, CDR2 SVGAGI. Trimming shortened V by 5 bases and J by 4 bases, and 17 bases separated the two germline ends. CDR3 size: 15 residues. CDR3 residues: CASSRDRFSVYGYTF. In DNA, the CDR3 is TGTGCCAGCAGTCGCGACAGATTTTCTGTCTATGGCTACACCTTC.

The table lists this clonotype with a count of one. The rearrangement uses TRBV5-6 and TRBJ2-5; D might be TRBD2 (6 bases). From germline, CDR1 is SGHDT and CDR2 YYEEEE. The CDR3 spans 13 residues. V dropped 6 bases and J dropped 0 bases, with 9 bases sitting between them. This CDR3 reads CASNPSDQETQYF. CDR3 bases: TGTGCCAGCAATCCTAGCGACCAAGAGACCCAGTACTTC.

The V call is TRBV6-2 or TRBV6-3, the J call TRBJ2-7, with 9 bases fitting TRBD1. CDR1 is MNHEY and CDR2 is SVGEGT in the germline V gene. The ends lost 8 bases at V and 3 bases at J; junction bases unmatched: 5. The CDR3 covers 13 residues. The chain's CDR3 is CASSDRGNYEQYF. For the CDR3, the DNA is TGTGCCAGCTCCGACAGGGGGAACTACGAGCAGTACTTC.

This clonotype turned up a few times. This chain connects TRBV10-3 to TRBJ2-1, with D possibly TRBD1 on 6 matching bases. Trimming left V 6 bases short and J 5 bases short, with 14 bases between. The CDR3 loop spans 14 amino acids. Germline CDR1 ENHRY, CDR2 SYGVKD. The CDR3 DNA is TGTGCCATCAGACCAGGGGTCGGAGACAATGAGCAGTTCTTC. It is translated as CAIRPGVGDNEQFF.

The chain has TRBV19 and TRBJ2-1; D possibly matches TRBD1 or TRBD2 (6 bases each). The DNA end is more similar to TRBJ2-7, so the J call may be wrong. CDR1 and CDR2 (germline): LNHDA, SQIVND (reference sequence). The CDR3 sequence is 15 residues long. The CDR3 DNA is TGTGCCAGTAGTATTAGAGGGGGGCCTTACAATGAGCAGTACTTC. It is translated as CASSIRGGPYNEQYF.

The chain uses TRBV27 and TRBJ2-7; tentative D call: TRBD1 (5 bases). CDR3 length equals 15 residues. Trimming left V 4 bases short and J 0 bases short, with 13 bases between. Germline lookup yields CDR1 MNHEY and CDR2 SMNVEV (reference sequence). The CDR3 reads CASSSRVESSYEQYF. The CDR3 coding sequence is TGTGCCAGCAGTTCCAGGGTCGAGAGCTCCTACGAGCAGTACTTC.

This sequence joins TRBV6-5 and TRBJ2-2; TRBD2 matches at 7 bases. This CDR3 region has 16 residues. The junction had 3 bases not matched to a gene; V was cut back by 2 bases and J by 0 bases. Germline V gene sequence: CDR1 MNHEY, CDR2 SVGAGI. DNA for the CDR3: TGTGCCAGCAGTTACCAGCGGGGAACGAACACCGGGGAGCTGTTTTTT. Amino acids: CASSYQRGTNTGELFF.

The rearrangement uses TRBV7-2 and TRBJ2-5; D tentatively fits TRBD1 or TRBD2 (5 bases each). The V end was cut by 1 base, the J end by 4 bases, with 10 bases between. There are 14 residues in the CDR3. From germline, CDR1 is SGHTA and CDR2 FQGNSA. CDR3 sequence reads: CASSLVGDRETQYF. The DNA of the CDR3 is TGTGCCAGCAGCTTAGTGGGGGACCGAGAGACCCAGTACTTC.

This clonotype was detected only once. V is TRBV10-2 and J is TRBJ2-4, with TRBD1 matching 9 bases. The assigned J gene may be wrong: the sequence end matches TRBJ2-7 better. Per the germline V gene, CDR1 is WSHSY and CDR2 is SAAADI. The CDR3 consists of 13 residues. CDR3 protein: CASTETGGNEQYF. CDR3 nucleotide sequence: TGCGCCAGCACCGAGACAGGGGGTAACGAGCAGTACTTC.

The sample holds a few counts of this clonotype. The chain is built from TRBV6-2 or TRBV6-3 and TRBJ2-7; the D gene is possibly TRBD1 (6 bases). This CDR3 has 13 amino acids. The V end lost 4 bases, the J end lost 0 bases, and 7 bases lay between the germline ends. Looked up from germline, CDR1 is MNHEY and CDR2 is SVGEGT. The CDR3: CASSWDISYEQYF. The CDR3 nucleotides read TGTGCCAGCAGTTGGGACATCTCCTACGAGCAGTACTTC.

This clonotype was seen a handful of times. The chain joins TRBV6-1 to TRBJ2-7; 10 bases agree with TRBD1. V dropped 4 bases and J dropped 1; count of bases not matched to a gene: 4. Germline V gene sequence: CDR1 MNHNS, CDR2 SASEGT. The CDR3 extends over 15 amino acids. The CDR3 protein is CASSGWTGGSYEQYF. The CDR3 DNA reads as TGTGCCAGCAGTGGCTGGACAGGGGGGTCCTACGAGCAGTACTTC.

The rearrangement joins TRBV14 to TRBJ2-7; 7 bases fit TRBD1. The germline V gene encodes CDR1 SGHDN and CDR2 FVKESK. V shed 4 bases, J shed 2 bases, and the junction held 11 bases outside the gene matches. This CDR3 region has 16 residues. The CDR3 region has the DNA TGTGCCAGCAGCCTTCGACACGGGACAGCCCCCTACGAGCAGTACTTC. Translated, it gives CASSLRHGTAPYEQYF.

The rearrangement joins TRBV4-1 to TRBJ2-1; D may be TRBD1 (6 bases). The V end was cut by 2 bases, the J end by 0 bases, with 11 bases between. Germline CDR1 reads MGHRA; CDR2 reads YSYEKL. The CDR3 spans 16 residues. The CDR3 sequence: CASSQYRVSSYNEQFF. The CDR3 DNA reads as TGCGCCAGCAGCCAATACAGGGTGAGCTCCTACAATGAGCAGTTCTTC.

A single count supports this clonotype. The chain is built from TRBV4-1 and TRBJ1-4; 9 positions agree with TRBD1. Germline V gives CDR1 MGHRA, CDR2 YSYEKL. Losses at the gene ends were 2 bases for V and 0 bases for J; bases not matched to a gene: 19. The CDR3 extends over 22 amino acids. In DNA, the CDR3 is TGCGCCAGCAGCCAACTCTGGACAGGGGACGGGTTAAGACACACAACTAATGAAAAACTGTTTTTT. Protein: CASSQLWTGDGLRHTTNEKLFF.

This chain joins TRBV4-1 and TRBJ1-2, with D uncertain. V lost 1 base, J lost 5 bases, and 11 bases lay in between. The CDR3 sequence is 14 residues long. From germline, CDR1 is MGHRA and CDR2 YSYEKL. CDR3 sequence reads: CASSQGSSAYGYTF. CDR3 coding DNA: TGCGCCAGCAGCCAAGGGTCAAGCGCGTATGGCTACACCTTC.

The CDR3 DNA follows: TGTGCCAGCAGTACCCTGAAAAATGAGCAGTTCTTC. Translated: CASSTLKNEQFF. This chain connects TRBV6-5 to TRBJ2-1; no clear D. This CDR3 has 12 amino acids. V was cut by 5 bases and J by 7 bases, with 9 bases left in between. Germline V gene sequence: CDR1 MNHEY, CDR2 SVGAGI.

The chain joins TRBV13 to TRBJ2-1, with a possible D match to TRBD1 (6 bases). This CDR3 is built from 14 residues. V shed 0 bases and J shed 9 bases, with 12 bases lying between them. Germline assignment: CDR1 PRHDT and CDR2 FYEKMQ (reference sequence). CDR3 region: CASSLGDRGSEQFF. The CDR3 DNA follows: TGTGCCAGCAGCTTAGGGGATAGGGGGAGTGAGCAGTTCTTC.

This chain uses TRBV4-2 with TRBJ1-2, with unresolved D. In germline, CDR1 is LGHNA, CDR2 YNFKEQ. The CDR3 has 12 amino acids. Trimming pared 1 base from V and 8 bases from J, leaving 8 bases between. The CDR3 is CASSQGIGGYTF. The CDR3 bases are TGTGCCAGCAGCCAAGGAATTGGCGGCTACACCTTC.

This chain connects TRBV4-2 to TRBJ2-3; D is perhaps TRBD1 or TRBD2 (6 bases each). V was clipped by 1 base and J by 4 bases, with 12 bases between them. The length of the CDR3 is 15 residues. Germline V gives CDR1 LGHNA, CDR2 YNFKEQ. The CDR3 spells CASSQARGRPDTQYF. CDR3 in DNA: TGTGCCAGCAGCCAAGCTCGGGGGCGACCAGATACGCAGTATTTT.

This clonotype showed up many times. CDR3 in amino acids: CASSPREGLRETQYF. The CDR3 region has the DNA TGTGCCAGCAGTCCAAGAGAAGGGCTTAGAGAGACCCAGTACTTC. The chain is built from TRBV13 and TRBJ2-5; D uncertain. CDR1 and CDR2 from the germline V gene are PRHDT and FYEKMQ (reference sequence). V lost 6 bases and J 4 bases, leaving 18 bases between the germline ends. CDR3 size: 15 residues. The full variable domain, with the rest looked up from reference TRBV13 and TRBJ2-5, is AAGVIQSPRHLIKEKRETATLKCYPIPRHDTVYWYQQGPGQDPQFLISFYEKMQSDKGSIPDRFSAQQFSDYHSELNMSSLELGDSALYFCASSPREGLRETQYFGPGTRLLVL.

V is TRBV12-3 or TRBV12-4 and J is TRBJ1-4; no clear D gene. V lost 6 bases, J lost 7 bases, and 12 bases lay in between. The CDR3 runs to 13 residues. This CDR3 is CASSPFPGEKLFF. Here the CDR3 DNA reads TGTGCCAGCAGCCCATTCCCGGGTGAAAAACTGTTTTTT.

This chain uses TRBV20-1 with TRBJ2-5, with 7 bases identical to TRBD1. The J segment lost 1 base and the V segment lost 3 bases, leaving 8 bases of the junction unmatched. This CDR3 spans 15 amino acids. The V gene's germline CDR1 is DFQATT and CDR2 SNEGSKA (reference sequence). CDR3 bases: TGCAGTGCTAGTAATGTAGGGACAGCCCAAGAGACCCAGTACTTC. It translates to CSASNVGTAQETQYF.

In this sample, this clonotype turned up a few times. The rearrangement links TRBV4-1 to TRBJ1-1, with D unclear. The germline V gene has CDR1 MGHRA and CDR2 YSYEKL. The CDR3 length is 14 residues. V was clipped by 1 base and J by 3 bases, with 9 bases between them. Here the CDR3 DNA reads TGCGCCAGCAGCCAAGTGTTCGCGGACACTGAAGCTTTCTTT. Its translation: CASSQVFADTEAFF.

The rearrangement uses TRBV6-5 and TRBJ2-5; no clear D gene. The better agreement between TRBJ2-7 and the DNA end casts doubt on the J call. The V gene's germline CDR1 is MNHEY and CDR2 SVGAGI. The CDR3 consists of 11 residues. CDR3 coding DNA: TGTGCCAGCACTCAGGTGGGCGAGCAGTACTTC. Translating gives CASTQVGEQYF.

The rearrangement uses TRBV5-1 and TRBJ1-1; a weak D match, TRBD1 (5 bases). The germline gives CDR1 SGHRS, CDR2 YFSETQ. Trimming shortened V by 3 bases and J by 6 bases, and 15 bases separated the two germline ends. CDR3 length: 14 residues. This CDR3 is CASSSPDEGSEAFF. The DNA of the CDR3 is TGCGCCAGCAGCTCCCCCGACGAGGGGTCTGAAGCTTTCTTT. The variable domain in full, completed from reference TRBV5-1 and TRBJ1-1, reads KAGVTQTPRYLIKTRGQQVTLSCSPISGHRSVSWYQQTPGQGLQFLFEYFSETQRNKGNFPGRFSGRQFSNSRSEMNVSTLELGDSALYLCASSSPDEGSEAFFGQGTRLTVV.

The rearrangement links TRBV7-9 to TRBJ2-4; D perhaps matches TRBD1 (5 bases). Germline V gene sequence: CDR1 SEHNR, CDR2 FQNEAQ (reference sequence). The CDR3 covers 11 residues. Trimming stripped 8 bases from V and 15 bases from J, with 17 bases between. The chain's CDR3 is CASGDVDSRYF. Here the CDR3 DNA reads TGTGCCAGCGGTGACGTAGACAGCCGGTACTTC.

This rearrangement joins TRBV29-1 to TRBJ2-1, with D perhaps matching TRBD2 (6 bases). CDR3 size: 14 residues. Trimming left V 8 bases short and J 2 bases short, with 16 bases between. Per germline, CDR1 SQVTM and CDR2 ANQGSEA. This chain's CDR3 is CSLSGSITYNEQFF. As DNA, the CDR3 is TGCAGCCTGAGCGGGTCCATTACCTACAATGAGCAGTTCTTC.

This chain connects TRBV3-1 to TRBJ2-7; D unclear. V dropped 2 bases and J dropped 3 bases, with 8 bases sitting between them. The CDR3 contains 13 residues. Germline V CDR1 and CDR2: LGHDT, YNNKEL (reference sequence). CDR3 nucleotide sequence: TGTGCCAGCAGCCAATCGGTCCACTACGAGCAGTACTTC. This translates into CASSQSVHYEQYF.

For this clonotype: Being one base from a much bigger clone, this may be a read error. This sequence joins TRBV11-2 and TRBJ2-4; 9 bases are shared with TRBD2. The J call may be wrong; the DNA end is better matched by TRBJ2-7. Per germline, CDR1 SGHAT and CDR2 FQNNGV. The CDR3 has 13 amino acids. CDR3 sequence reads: CASSWTSDYEQYF. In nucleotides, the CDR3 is TGTGCCAGCAGCTGGACTAGCGACTACGAGCAGTACTTC.